This record looks at one TCR beta chain sequence and its context. The trim removed 0 bases at V and 2 bases at J, leaving 1 base unmatched. CDR3 length: 15 amino acids. CDR1 and CDR2 (germline): LNHNV, YYDKDF (reference sequence). Sequenced by immunoSEQ multiplex PCR; TCRdb stores in-frame clones only, minus some. The sample holds approximately 50,000 clones, nearly 80% seen once. The data originate from a study of OX40 agonist ivuxolimab in advanced cancers. At the level of the study: A male proportion of more than 75% was recorded, with mean age approximately 57 years and range 23 to 79.

The clonotype was recovered from an adult with an advanced solid tumor such as melanoma, head and neck, liver or kidney cancer. V and J are TRBV15 and TRBJ2-5; 9 nucleotides match TRBD2. The sequenced sample was CD4+ or CD8+ T cells sorted from blood, obtained in a trial of the OX40 agonist ivuxolimab. CDR3 bases: TGTGCCACCAGCAGAGAAACTAGCGGGCAAGAGACCCAGTACTTC. Protein: CATSRETSGQETQYF.